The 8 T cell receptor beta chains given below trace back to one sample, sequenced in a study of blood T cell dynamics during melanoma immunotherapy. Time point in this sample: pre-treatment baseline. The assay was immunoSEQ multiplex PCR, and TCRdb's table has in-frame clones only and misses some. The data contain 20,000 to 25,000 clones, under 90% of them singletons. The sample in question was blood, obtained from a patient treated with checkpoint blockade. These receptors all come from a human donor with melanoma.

The CDR3 region has the DNA TGTGCCAGCAGCCAAGATCAGAACGGACTCAACTATGGCTACACCTTC. This translates into CASSQDQNGLNYGYTF. The chain employs TRBV4-2 and TRBJ1-2; D not resolved. The CDR3 runs 16 residues. Germline V CDR1 and CDR2: LGHNA, YNFKEQ. V lost 0 bases and J lost 2, with 13 bases in between.

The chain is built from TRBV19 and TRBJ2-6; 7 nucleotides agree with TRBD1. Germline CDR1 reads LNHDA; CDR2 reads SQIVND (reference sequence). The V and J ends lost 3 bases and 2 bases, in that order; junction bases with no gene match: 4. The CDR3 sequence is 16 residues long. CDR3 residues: CASSMYQGAGANVLTF. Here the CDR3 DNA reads TGTGCCAGTAGTATGTACCAGGGGGCTGGGGCCAACGTCCTGACTTTC.

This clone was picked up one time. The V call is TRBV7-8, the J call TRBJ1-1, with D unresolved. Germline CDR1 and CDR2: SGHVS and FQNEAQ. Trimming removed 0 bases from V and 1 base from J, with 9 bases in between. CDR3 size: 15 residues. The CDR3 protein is CASSLAPGKNTEAFF. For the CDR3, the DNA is TGTGCCAGCAGCTTAGCCCCAGGCAAGAACACTGAAGCTTTCTTT.

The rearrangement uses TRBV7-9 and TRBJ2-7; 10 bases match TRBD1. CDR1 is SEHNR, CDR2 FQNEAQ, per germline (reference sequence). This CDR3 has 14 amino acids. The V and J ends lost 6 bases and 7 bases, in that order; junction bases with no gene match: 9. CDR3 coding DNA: TGTGCCAGCAGTCGACAGGGGGCGTTGAGGGAGCAGTACTTC. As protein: CASSRQGALREQYF.

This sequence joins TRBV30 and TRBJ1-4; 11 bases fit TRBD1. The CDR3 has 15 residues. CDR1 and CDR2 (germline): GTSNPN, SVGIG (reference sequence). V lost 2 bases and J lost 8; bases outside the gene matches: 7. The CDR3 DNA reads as TGTGCCTGGAGTTCCCGGGACAGGGGGGGCGAAAAACTGTTTTTT. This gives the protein CAWSSRDRGGEKLFF.

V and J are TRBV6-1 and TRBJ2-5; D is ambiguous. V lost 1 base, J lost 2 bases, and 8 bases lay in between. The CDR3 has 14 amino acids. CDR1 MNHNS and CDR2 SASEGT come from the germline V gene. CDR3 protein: CASSEGPYQETQYF. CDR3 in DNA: TGTGCCAGCAGTGAAGGACCTTATCAAGAGACCCAGTACTTC.

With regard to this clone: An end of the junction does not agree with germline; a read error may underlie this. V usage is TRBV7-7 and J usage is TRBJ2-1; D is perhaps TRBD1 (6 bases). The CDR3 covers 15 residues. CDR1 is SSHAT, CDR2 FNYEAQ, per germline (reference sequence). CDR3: CASSLGQGQLNEQFF. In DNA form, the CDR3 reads TGTGCTAGCAGCTTAGGGCAGGGGCAGCTCAATGAGCAGTTCTTC. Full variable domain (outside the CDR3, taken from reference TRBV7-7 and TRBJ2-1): GAGVSQSPRYKVTKRGQDVTLRCDPISSHATLYWYQQALGQGPEFLTYFNYEAQPDKSGLPSDRFSAERPEGSISTLTIQRTEQRDSAMYRCASSLGQGQLNEQFFGPGTRLTVL.

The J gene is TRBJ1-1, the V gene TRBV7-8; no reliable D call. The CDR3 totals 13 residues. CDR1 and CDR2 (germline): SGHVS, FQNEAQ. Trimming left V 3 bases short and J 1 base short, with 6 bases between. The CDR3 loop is CASSFQKNTEAFF. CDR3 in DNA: TGTGCCAGCAGCTTCCAAAAGAACACTGAAGCTTTCTTT. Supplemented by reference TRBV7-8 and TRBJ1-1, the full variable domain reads GAGVSQSPRYKVAKRGQDVALRCDPISGHVSLFWYQQALGQGPEFLTYFQNEAQLDKSGLPSDRFFAERPEGSVSTLKIQRTQQEDSAVYLCASSFQKNTEAFFGQGTRLTVV.